One and the same sample provided the 25 T cell receptor beta chains below, sequenced in a study of blood T cell repertoires in COVID-19. This table comes from immunoSEQ multiplex PCR, and its TCRdb copy is limited to in-frame clones, with some not included. Of approximately 46,000 clones listed, roughly 74% are singletons. The sample comprised peripheral blood. The receptors shown here come from an elderly man with acute or convalescent COVID-19.

The genes are TRBV5-1 and TRBJ2-1; 9 bases line up with TRBD2. The CDR3 consists of 16 residues. V lost 4 bases, J lost 7 bases, and 12 bases stayed unmatched. Looked up from germline, CDR1 is SGHRS and CDR2 is YFSETQ. The CDR3 region is CASSAPTSGALNEQFF. CDR3 nucleotide sequence: TGCGCCAGCAGCGCACCGACTAGCGGAGCCCTTAATGAGCAGTTCTTC.

The chain couples TRBV4-3 to TRBJ2-3, with TRBD2 matching 7 bases. The CDR3 runs to 16 residues. V was pared by 0 bases and J by 1 base, with 4 bases of the junction left unmatched. The germline V gene encodes CDR1 LGHNA and CDR2 YSLEER. CDR3: CASSQDRTSGTDTQYF. CDR3 in DNA: TGCGCCAGCAGCCAAGATCGTACTAGCGGCACAGATACGCAGTATTTT.

The chain is built from TRBV5-5 and TRBJ2-1; 9 nucleotides agree with TRBD2. This CDR3 has 15 amino acids. Germline CDR1 SGHKS, CDR2 YYEKEE (reference sequence). Germline trimming cut 1 base from V and 8 bases from J; bases unmatched to any gene: 7. CDR3 protein: CASSLFLAGRHEQFF. The CDR3 DNA reads TGTGCCAGCAGCTTGTTTCTAGCGGGACGACATGAGCAGTTCTTC.

The chain has TRBV5-5 and TRBJ1-1; D perhaps matches TRBD1 (5 bases). Germline V gives CDR1 SGHKS, CDR2 YYEKEE (reference sequence). The CDR3 consists of 13 residues. With 3 bases removed from V and 4 bases from J, the gap between germline ends came to 10 bases. The CDR3 bases are TGTGCCAGCAGCTCGCAGGGAGGCACTGAAGCTTTCTTT. Translated: CASSSQGGTEAFF. Full variable domain (missing parts from reference TRBV5-5 and TRBJ1-1): DAGVTQSPTHLIKTRGQQVTLRCSPISGHKSVSWYQQVLGQGPQFIFQYYEKEERGRGNFPDRFSARQFPNYSSELNVNALLLGDSALYLCASSSQGGTEAFFGQGTRLTVV.

The rearrangement links TRBV6-6 to TRBJ2-3, with a tentative D call TRBD1 (6 bases). This CDR3 has 13 residues. Germline V gene data show CDR1 as MNHNY and CDR2 as SVGAGI (reference sequence). V was shortened by 8 bases and J by 4 bases, with 13 bases between the two germline ends. The CDR3 region has the DNA TGTGCCAGCGGGATCGCAGGGGCAGATACGCAGTATTTT. Encoded protein: CASGIAGADTQYF.

CDR3 bases: TGTGCCAGCAGCTTAGTTCTAGCAGGCGAGCAGTACTTC. Translating gives CASSLVLAGEQYF. The chain links TRBV7-2 to TRBJ2-7; D might be TRBD2 (5 bases). Per the germline V gene, CDR1 is SGHTA and CDR2 is FQGNSA. The CDR3 is 13 amino acids. The V end lost 1 base, the J end lost 6 bases, and 10 bases lay between the germline ends. Based on the CDR3 plus reference TRBV7-2 and TRBJ2-7, the full variable domain is GAGVSQSPSNKVTEKGKDVELRCDPISGHTALYWYRQSLGQGLEFLIYFQGNSAPDKSGLPSDRFSAERTGGSVSTLTIQRTQQEDSAVYLCASSLVLAGEQYFGPGTRLTVT.

This sequence joins TRBV10-1 and TRBJ2-5, with 7 positions matching TRBD2. CDR1 and CDR2 (germline): WNHNN, SYGVQD (reference sequence). CDR3 size: 16 residues. The junction had 7 bases not matched to a gene; V was cut back by 2 bases and J by 1 base. The CDR3 here is CASSEGVAGIQETQYF. CDR3 DNA sequence: TGCGCCAGCAGTGAGGGAGTAGCGGGCATCCAAGAGACCCAGTACTTC.

The rearrangement joins TRBV28 to TRBJ1-1, with TRBD1 as a possible D gene (6 bases). Per the germline V gene, CDR1 is MDHEN and CDR2 is SYDVKM. Trimming left V 6 bases short and J 6 bases short, with 20 bases between. The CDR3 extends over 15 amino acids. The CDR3 loop reads CASSSSGGPGAEAFF. CDR3 coding DNA: TGTGCCAGCAGCTCGTCCGGGGGGCCAGGGGCTGAAGCTTTCTTT.

The V gene is TRBV7-6, the J gene TRBJ2-1, with 12 bases that match TRBD2. The CDR3 runs 16 residues. Germline V CDR1 and CDR2: SGHVS, FNYEAQ. Trimming at V came to 1 base and at J to 7 bases, leaving 5 bases not matched to a gene. The CDR3 DNA reads as TGTGCCAGCAGCTTAGAGGAGGGACTAGCGGGTAATGAGCAGTTCTTC. Its protein product is CASSLEEGLAGNEQFF.

V usage is TRBV6-5 and J usage is TRBJ2-3; 7 bases line up with TRBD2. CDR1 is MNHEY, CDR2 SVGAGI, per germline. V lost 4 bases to trimming and J lost 3 bases; unmatched junction nucleotides: 7. The CDR3 extends over 15 amino acids. CDR3 DNA sequence: TGTGCCAGCAGTTTCTCGAGACTAGCTACAGATACGCAGTATTTT. This translates into CASSFSRLATDTQYF.

This chain joins TRBV28 and TRBJ2-7; the match to TRBD1 covers 8 bases. This CDR3 region has 15 residues. CDR1 and CDR2 from the germline V gene are MDHEN and SYDVKM. V was clipped by 8 bases and J by 7 bases; unmatched bases: 16. Written as DNA, the CDR3 is TGTGCCAGCCAAACCGCCGGGACAGGACTCGGGGAGCAGTACTTC. Translation: CASQTAGTGLGEQYF. The full variable domain, its missing parts supplied by reference TRBV28 and TRBJ2-7, is DVKVTQSSRYLVKRTGEKVFLECVQDMDHENMFWYRQDPGLGLRLIYFSYDVKMKEKGDIPEGYSVSREKKERFSLILESASTNQTSMYLCASQTAGTGLGEQYFGPGTRLTVT.

This clone was counted once. This rearrangement joins TRBV14 to TRBJ1-4; D unclear. Looked up from germline, CDR1 is SGHDN and CDR2 is FVKESK. The germline V and J ends were trimmed by 0 bases and 11 bases, with 7 bases remaining between them. The CDR3 totals 12 residues. The CDR3: CASSQDRGKLFF. The CDR3 coding sequence is TGTGCCAGCAGCCAAGATCGGGGTAAACTGTTTTTT.

The V and J genes are TRBV27 and TRBJ1-6; D is perhaps TRBD1 (6 bases). Germline-derived CDR1 and CDR2 are MNHEY and SMNVEV (reference sequence). V was cut by 6 bases and J by 10 bases, with 19 bases left in between. There are 15 residues in the CDR3. CDR3 sequence: CASRAGGGRRSPLHF. The CDR3 DNA sequence: TGTGCCAGCAGGGCCGGGGGGGGGCGTAGGTCACCCCTCCACTTT.

The chain combines TRBV6-9 with TRBJ2-7; TRBD2 aligns across 7 bases. The V segment lost 6 bases and the J segment 2 bases; nucleotides outside the gene matches: 13. This CDR3 has 16 amino acids. Germline assignment: CDR1 MNHGY and CDR2 SVAAGI. The CDR3 coding sequence is TGTGCCAGCAGCTATAGACTAGCCCCACGACCCTACGAGCAGTACTTC. Protein: CASSYRLAPRPYEQYF.

V usage is TRBV5-6 and J usage is TRBJ2-7; D gene unclear. CDR3 length equals 14 residues. Germline V gives CDR1 SGHDT, CDR2 YYEEEE. Trimming pared 1 base from V and 3 bases from J, leaving 11 bases between. The CDR3 DNA sequence: TGTGCCAGCAGCTTGTTCGGAGTACGCTACGAGCAGTACTTC. The encoded protein is CASSLFGVRYEQYF.

This clone was counted only a few times. The rearrangement links TRBV27 to TRBJ2-3; 9 positions match TRBD2. Germline V gives CDR1 MNHEY, CDR2 SMNVEV (reference sequence). V was pared by 5 bases and J by 2 bases, with 5 bases of the junction left unmatched. The CDR3 is made up of 15 amino acids. The CDR3 nucleotides read TGTGCCAGCAGTCACCTAGCGGGACCCACAGATACGCAGTATTTT. This encodes CASSHLAGPTDTQYF.

The rearrangement joins TRBV19 to TRBJ1-5; D perhaps matches TRBD1 (6 bases). The CDR3 has 20 amino acids. Trimming removed 7 bases from V and 2 bases from J, with 30 bases in between. CDR1 is LNHDA, CDR2 SQIVND, per germline (reference sequence). CDR3 sequence reads: CASTARGAGRGPRGNQPQHF. The CDR3 bases are TGTGCCAGTACGGCCCGGGGGGCGGGCCGGGGGCCTAGGGGCAATCAGCCCCAGCATTTT.

The V and J genes are TRBV3-1 (or the pseudogene TRBV3-2) and TRBJ1-2; 9 nucleotides agree with TRBD1. J was trimmed by 2 bases and V by 4 bases; bases with no gene match: 8. In germline, CDR1 is LGHDT, CDR2 YNNKEL (reference sequence). The CDR3 totals 16 residues. CDR3 residues: CASSLSGQGRNYGYTF. CDR3 nucleotide sequence: TGTGCCAGCAGCCTTTCCGGACAGGGGAGAAACTATGGCTACACCTTC.

The chain uses TRBV28 and TRBJ1-2, with TRBD1 matching 8 bases. Germline lookup yields CDR1 MDHEN and CDR2 SYDVKM. The CDR3 sequence is 13 residues long. After removal of 6 bases from V and 8 bases from J, the junction contained 8 bases not matched to a gene. Here the CDR3 reads CASRAQGAGGYTF. In DNA, the CDR3 is TGTGCCAGCAGGGCCCAGGGGGCGGGCGGCTACACCTTC.

CDR3 sequence reads: CASSFTLAGAPYEQYF. The CDR3 DNA follows: TGTGCCAGCAGCTTTACCTTAGCGGGAGCGCCCTACGAGCAGTACTTC. The chain combines TRBV13 with TRBJ2-7, with 9 bases aligning to TRBD2. Germline trimming cut 3 bases from V and 2 bases from J; bases unmatched to any gene: 8. CDR3 length equals 16 residues. Germline-derived CDR1 and CDR2 are PRHDT and FYEKMQ (reference sequence).

The chain carries TRBV7-6 and TRBJ2-1, with a tentative D call TRBD2 (6 bases). The CDR3 runs 15 residues. The germline gives CDR1 SGHVS, CDR2 FNYEAQ. V lost 0 bases and J 4 bases, leaving 10 bases between the germline ends. The CDR3, as DNA: TGTGCCAGCAGCTTAGCCCCGGGGGATTACAATGAGCAGTTCTTC. Encoded protein: CASSLAPGDYNEQFF. The full variable domain, completed using reference TRBV7-6 and TRBJ2-1, is GAGVSQSPRYKVTKRGQDVALRCDPISGHVSLYWYRQALGQGPEFLTYFNYEAQQDKSGLPNDRFSAERPEGSISTLTIQRTEQRDSAMYRCASSLAPGDYNEQFFGPGTRLTVL.

The chain couples TRBV5-8 to TRBJ2-1; 13 bases match TRBD2. CDR1 is SGHTS, CDR2 YDEGEE, per germline. This CDR3 spans 15 amino acids. The V and J ends lost 4 bases and 10 bases, in that order; junction bases with no gene match: 8. The CDR3 loop is CASSQGLAGLGEQFF. The CDR3 nucleotides are TGTGCCAGCAGCCAGGGACTAGCGGGATTAGGGGAGCAGTTCTTC.

The V and J genes are TRBV5-4 and TRBJ1-5; unclear D gene. With 4 bases removed from V and 5 bases from J, the gap between germline ends came to 10 bases. The CDR3 runs to 13 residues. Germline V gene lookup returns CDR1 SGHNT and CDR2 YYREEE (reference sequence). The CDR3 region is CASSLAPYQPQHF. CDR3 in DNA: TGTGCCAGCAGCCTCGCGCCTTATCAGCCCCAGCATTTT.

The chain employs TRBV3-1 (or the pseudogene TRBV3-2) and TRBJ2-6; a weak D match, TRBD1 (6 bases). CDR1 and CDR2 from the germline V gene are LGHDT and YNNKEL (reference sequence). The CDR3 runs 18 residues. Trimming removed 0 bases at V and 4 bases at J, with 16 bases between. The CDR3 loop is CASSQEHRVTSGANVLTF. The CDR3 region has the DNA TGTGCCAGCAGCCAAGAACACAGGGTAACGTCCGGGGCCAACGTCCTGACTTTC.

The CDR3 here is CASSRDSHTEAFF. Here the CDR3 DNA reads TGCGCCAGCAGTCGTGACAGTCACACTGAAGCTTTCTTT. The V call is TRBV5-1, the J call TRBJ1-1; the D gene is possibly TRBD1 (5 bases). The CDR3 runs to 13 residues. With 5 bases removed from V and 3 bases from J, the gap between germline ends came to 11 bases. In germline, CDR1 is SGHRS, CDR2 YFSETQ.